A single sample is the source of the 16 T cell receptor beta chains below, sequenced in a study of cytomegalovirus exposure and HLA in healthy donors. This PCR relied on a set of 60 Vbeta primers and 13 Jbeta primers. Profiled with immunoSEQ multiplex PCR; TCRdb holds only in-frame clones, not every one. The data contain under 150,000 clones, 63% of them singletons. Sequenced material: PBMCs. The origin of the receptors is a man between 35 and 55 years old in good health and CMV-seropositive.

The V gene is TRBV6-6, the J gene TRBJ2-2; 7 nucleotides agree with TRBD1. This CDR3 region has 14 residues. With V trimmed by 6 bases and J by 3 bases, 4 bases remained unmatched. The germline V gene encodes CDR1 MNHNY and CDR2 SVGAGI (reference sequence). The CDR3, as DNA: TGTGCCAGCAGCGCCAGGGGGTACACCGGGGAGCTGTTTTTT. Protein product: CASSARGYTGELFF.

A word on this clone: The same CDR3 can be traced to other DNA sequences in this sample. In DNA form, the CDR3 reads TGTGCCAGCCTCCGGGACAGGGCTAACTATGGCTACACCTTC. Amino acid sequence: CASLRDRANYGYTF. The V and J genes are TRBV5-6 and TRBJ1-2; 9 bases map to TRBD1. Germline CDR1 SGHDT, CDR2 YYEEEE. This CDR3 comprises 14 residues. V dropped 7 bases and J dropped 0; count of bases not matched to a gene: 4.

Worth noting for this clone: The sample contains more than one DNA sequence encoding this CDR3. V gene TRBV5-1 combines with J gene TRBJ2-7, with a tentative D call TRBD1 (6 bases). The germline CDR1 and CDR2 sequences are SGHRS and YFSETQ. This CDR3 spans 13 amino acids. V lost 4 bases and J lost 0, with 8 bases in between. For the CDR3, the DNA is TGCGCCAGCAGCCTACAGGGCTCCTACGAGCAGTACTTC. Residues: CASSLQGSYEQYF.

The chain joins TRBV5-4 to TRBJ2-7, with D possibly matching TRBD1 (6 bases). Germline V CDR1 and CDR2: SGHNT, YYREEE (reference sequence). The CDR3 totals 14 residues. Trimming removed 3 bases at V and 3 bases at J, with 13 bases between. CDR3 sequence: CASSWDTGGYEQYF. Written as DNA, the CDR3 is TGTGCCAGCAGCTGGGACACTGGAGGCTACGAGCAGTACTTC.

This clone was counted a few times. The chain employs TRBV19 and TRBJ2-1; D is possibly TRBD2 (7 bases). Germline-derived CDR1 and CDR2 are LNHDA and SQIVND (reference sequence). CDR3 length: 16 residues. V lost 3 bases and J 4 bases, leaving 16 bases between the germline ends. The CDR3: CASSIERGRGYNEQFF. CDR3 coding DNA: TGTGCCAGTAGTATTGAACGAGGGAGGGGGTACAATGAGCAGTTCTTC.

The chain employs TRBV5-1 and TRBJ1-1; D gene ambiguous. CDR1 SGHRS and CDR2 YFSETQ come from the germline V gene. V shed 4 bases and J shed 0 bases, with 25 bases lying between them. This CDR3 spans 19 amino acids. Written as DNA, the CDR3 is TGCGCCAGCAGCGCCCGACTTCAACAGCGGACTTCTATGAACACTGAAGCTTTCTTT. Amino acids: CASSARLQQRTSMNTEAFF.

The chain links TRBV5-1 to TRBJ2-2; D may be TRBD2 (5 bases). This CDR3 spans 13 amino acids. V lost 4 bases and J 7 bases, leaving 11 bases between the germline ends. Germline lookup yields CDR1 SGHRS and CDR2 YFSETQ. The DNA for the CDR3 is TGCGCCAGCAGCGTTAGAGAGGGCGGGGAGCTGTTTTTT. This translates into CASSVREGGELFF.

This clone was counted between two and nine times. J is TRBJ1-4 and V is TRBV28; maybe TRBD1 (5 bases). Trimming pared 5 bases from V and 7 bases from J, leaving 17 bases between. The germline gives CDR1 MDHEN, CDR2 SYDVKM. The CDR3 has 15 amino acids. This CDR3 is CASSSRQGGSEKLFF. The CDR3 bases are TGTGCCAGCAGTAGCCGCCAGGGTGGATCTGAAAAACTGTTTTTT.

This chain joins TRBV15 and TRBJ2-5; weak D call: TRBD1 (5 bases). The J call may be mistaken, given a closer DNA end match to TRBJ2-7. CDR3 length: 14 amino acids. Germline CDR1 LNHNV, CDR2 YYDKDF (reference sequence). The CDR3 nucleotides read TGTGCCACCAGCAGAGGGGGCTCAGGGTACGAGCAGTACTTC. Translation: CATSRGGSGYEQYF.

The CDR3, as DNA: TGTGCCAGCAGCTCATGGCTGGGGAGGGGCCCTACAGATACGCAGTATTTT. Translated: CASSSWLGRGPTDTQYF. The chain couples TRBV11-2 to TRBJ2-3; 7 nucleotides align to TRBD2. J lost 3 bases, V lost 4 bases, and 13 bases had no gene match. This CDR3 is 17 amino acids long. Germline loops: CDR1 SGHAT, CDR2 FQNNGV.

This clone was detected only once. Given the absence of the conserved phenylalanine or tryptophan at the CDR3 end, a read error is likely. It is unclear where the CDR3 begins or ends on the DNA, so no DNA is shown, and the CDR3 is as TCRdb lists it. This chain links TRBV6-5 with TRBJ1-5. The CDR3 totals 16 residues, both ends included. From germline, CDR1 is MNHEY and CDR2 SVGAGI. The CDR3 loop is CASSYLGRGIRTRTVH.

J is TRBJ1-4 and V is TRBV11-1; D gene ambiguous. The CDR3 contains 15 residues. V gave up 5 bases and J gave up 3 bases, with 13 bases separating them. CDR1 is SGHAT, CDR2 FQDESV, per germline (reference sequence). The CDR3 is CASSRTGSPNEKLFF. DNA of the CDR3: TGTGCCAGCAGCCGTACCGGGTCACCTAATGAAAAACTGTTTTTT.

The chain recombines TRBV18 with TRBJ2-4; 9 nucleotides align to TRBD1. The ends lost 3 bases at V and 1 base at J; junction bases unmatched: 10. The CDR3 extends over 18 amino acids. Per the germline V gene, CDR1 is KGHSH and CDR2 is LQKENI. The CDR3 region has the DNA TGTGCCAGCTCACCCCCGGGACAGGGAGGTCTCGCCAAAAACATTCAGTACTTC. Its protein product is CASSPPGQGGLAKNIQYF.

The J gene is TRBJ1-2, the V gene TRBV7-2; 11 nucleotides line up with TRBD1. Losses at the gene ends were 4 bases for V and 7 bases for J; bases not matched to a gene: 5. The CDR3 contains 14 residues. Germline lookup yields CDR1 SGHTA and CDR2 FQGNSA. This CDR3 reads CASSYGQGAGGYTF. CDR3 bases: TGTGCCAGCAGCTATGGACAGGGGGCAGGTGGCTACACCTTC.

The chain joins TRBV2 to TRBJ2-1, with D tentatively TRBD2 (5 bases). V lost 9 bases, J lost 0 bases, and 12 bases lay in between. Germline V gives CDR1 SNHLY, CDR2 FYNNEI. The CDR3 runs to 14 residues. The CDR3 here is CARAAESSYNEQFF. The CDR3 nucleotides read TGTGCCAGGGCAGCGGAGAGCTCCTACAATGAGCAGTTCTTC. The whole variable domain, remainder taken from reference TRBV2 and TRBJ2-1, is EPEVTQTPSHQVTQMGQEVILRCVPISNHLYFYWYRQILGQKVEFLVSFYNNEISEKSEIFDDQFSVERPDGSNFTLKIRSTKLEDSAMYFCARAAESSYNEQFFGPGTRLTVL.

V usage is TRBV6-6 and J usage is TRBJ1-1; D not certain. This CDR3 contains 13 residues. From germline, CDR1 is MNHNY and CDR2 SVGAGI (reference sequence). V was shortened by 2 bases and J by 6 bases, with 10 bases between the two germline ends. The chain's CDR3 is CASSYLGSSEAFF. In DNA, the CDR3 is TGTGCCAGCAGTTACCTAGGGAGTTCTGAAGCTTTCTTT.